A selection of T cell receptor beta chains follows, all from one sample in a study of regulatory T cells in long-lasting Graves disease. TCRdb reprocessed the multiplex PCR reads with MiXCR, giving one entry per CDR3 protein. The table has 400,000 to 500,000 distinct CDR3 sequences, around 20% seen once. The sample consisted of peripheral blood mononuclear cells (PBMCs), taken when the disease was refractory, from a patient treated with antithyroid drugs. Every receptor here comes from a female donor with Graves disease. Both conserved end residues are part of each CDR3. A D gene is named only where the DNA matches it firmly.

v_call	d_call	j_call	cdr3_aa
TRBV12-3/TRBV12-4	NA	TRBJ2-7	CASSVTESYEQYF
TRBV10-1	NA	TRBJ1-1	CASSGQQNTEAFF
TRBV20-1	TRBD1	TRBJ2-7	CSPQRDRESEQYF
TRBV7-9	NA	TRBJ2-5	CASSDGGLQETQYF
TRBV28	NA	TRBJ2-7	CASSLYIVGVGHRTYEQYF
TRBV29-1	TRBD1	TRBJ1-2	CSVDSDQGVYGYTF
TRBV7-8	NA	TRBJ1-2	CASSQTGTTDYGYTF
TRBV7-7	NA	TRBJ2-5	CASSLEPNHRETQYF
TRBV2	TRBD1	TRBJ1-2	CASSVRQGPGYTF
TRBV19	NA	TRBJ2-5	CASSDQGRGTQYF
TRBV28	NA	TRBJ1-6	CASKPGQNNSPLHF
TRBV6-5	NA	TRBJ1-2	CASSYVNYGYTF
TRBV6-2/TRBV6-3	TRBD2	TRBJ2-7	CASSSSGSSYEQYF
TRBV6-1	NA	TRBJ2-5	CASSPLTSSSPYFKETQYF
TRBV5-5	NA	TRBJ2-6	CASSSVWAGANVLTF
TRBV7-2	NA	TRBJ2-7	CASSLGPPAYEQYF
TRBV28	NA	TRBJ1-1	CTSSRGGLVTEAFF
TRBV3-1	NA	TRBJ2-6	CASRKTGRGPDGANVLTF
TRBV27	NA	TRBJ2-7	CASKPGTTYEQYF
TRBV11-2	NA	TRBJ1-2	CASSPGRGRNYGYTF
TRBV12-3/TRBV12-4	TRBD1	TRBJ2-5	CASSVWRDRASETQYF
TRBV4-1	TRBD2	TRBJ2-1	CASSQAAGTSGTNEQFF
TRBV10-3	NA	TRBJ2-4	CAISDKGEADIQYF
TRBV4-1	TRBD1	TRBJ2-7	CASSQDGTGGPYEQYF
TRBV28	NA	TRBJ2-7	CASRFPGHQYEQYF
TRBV27	TRBD2	TRBJ2-7	CASTSGRTYEQYF
TRBV6-1	NA	TRBJ1-2	CASSGVPGGYTF
TRBV19	NA	TRBJ2-3	CASSIDSSTDTQYF
TRBV7-9	NA	TRBJ2-7	CASSLEAGTGTYEQYF
TRBV10-1	NA	TRBJ1-2	CASSGEPGRGGYTF
TRBV27	TRBD2	TRBJ2-5	CASSGTSGQQETQYF